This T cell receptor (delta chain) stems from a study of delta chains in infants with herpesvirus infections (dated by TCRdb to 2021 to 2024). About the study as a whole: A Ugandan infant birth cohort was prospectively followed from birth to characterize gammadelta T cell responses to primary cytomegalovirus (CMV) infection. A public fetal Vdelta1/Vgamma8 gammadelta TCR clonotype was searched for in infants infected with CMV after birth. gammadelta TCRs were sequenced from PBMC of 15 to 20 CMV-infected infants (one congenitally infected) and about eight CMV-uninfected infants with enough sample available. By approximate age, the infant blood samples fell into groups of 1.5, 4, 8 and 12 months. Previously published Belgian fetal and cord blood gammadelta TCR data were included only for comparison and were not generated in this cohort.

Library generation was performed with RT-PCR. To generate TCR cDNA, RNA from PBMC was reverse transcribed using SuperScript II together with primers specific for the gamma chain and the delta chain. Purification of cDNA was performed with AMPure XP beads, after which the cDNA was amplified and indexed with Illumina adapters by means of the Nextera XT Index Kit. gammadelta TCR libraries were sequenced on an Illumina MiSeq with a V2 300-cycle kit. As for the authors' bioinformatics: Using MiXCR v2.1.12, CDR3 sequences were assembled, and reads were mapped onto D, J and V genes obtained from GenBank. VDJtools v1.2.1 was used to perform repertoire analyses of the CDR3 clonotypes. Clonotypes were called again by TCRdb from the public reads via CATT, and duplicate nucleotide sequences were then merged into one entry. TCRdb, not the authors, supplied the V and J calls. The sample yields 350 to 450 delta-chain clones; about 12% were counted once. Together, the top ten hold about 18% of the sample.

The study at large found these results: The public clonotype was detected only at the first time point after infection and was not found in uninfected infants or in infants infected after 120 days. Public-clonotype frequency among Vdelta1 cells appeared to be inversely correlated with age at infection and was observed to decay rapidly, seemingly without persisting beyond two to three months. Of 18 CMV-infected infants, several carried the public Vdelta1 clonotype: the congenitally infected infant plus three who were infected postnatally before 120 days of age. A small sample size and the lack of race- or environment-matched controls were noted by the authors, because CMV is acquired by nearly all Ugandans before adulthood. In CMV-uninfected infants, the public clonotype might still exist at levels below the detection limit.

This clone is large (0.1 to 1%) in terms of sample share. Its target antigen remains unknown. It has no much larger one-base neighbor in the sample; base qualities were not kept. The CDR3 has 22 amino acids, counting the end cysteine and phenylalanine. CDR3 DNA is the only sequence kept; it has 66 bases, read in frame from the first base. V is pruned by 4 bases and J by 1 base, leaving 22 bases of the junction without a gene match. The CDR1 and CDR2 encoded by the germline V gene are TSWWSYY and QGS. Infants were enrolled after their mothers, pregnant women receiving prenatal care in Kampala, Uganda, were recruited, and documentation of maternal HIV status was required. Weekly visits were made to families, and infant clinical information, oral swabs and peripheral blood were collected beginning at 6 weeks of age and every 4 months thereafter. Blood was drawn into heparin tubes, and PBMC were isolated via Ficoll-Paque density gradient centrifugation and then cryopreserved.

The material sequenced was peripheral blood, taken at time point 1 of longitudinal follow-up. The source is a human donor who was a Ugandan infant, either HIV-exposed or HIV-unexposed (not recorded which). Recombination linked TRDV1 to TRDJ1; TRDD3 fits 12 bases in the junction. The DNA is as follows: TGTGCTCTTGGGGGTTCCTACATCCCAGGGCTGGGGGATACGCCGGGCACCGATAAACTCATCTTT. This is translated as CALGGSYIPGLGDTPGTDKLIF.